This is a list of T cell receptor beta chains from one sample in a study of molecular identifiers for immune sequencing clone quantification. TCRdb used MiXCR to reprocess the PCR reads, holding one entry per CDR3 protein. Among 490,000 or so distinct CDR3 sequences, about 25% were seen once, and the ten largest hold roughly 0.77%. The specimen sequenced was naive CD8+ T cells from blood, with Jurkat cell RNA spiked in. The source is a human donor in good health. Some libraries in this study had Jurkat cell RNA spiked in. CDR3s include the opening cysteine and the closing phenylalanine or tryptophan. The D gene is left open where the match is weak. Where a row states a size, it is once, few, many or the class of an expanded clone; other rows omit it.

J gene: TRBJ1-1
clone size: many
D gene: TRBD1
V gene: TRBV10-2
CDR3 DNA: TGCGCCAGCACCTTGGACAGGACGACTGAAGCTTTCTTT
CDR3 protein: CASTLDRTTEAFF

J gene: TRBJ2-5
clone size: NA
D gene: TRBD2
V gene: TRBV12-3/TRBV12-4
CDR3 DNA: TGTGCCAGCAACAGCGGGAGACTGGAGACCCAGTACTTC
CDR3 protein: CASNSGRLETQYF

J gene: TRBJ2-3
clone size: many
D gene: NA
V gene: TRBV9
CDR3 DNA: TGTGCCAGCACGTCGCCCGGGGGCGGCACAGATACGCAGTATTTT
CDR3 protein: CASTSPGGGTDTQYF

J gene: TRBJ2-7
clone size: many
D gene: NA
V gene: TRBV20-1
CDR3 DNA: TGCAGTGCTCCAGATGTGGGCTACGAGCAGTACTTC
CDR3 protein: CSAPDVGYEQYF

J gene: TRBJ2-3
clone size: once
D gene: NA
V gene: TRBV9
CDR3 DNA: TGTGCCAGCAGCGTATTGGGGGGTACAGATACGCAGTATTTT
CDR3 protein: CASSVLGGTDTQYF

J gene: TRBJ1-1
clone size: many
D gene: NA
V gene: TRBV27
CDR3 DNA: TGTGCCAGCAGCTTGGGCCTTCGCACTGAAGCTTTCTTT
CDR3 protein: CASSLGLRTEAFF

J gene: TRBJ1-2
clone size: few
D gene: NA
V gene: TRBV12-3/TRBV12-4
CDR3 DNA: TGTGCCAGCAGCCACCCGTACTATGGCTACACCTTC
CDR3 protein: CASSHPYYGYTF

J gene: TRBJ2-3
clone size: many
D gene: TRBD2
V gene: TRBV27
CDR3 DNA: TGTGCCAGCAGTTTATCGGCGGGACTAGTAGTTACAGATACGCAGTATTTT
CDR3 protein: CASSLSAGLVVTDTQYF

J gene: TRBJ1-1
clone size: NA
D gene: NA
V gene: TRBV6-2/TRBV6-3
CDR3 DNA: TGTGCCAGCTCCCCGTTCGGGGATCGGAACACTGAAGCTTTCTTT
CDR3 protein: CASSPFGDRNTEAFF

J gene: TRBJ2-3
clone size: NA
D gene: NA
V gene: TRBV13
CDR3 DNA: TGTGCCAGCAGCTCACCGGGCCCCACAGATACGCAGTATTTT
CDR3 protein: CASSSPGPTDTQYF

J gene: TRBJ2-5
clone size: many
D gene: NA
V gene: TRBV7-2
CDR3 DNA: TGTGCCAGCAGCTTACCCCCCCCAGAGACCCAGTACTTC
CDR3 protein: CASSLPPPETQYF

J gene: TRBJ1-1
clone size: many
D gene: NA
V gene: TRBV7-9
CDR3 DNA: TGTGCCAGCAGCACTGACCTGAACACTGAAGCTTTCTTT
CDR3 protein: CASSTDLNTEAFF

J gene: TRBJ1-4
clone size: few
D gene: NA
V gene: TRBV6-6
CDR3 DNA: TGTGCCAGCAGTGCTGCAACTAATGAAAAACTGTTTTTT
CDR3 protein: CASSAATNEKLFF

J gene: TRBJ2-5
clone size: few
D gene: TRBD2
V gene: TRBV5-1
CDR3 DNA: TGCGCCAGCAGGTTAACTAGCGGGAGGCTAGAGACCCAGTACTTC
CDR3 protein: CASRLTSGRLETQYF

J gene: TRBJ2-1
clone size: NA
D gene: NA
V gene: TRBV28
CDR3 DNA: TGTGCCAGCAGCCGACCGCTCATCGGGAACGATGAGCAGTTCTTC
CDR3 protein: CASSRPLIGNDEQFF

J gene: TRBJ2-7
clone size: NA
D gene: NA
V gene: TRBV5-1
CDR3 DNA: TGCGCCAGCAGCGCCAACACCTACGAGCAGTACTTC
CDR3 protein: CASSANTYEQYF

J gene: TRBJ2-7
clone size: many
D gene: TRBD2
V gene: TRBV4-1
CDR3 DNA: TGCGCCAGCAGCCAAGGTCCTAGCGGGAGTACCGAGCAGTACTTC
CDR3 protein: CASSQGPSGSTEQYF

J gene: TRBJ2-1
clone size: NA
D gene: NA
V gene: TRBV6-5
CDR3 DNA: TGTGCCAGCAGTTACGTCGGAGATCTGAGTCAGCAGTTCTTC
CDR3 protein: CASSYVGDLSQQFF

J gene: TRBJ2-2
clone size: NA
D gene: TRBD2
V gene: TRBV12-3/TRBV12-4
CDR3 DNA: TGTGCCAGCAGTTTTAGCGGGATCACCGGGGAGCTGTTTTTT
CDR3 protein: CASSFSGITGELFF

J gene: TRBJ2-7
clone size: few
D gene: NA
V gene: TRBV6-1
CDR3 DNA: TGTGCCAGCAGTGAAGGGTTTGTGGGAGTAGTTAAATACTTC
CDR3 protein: CASSEGFVGVVKYF

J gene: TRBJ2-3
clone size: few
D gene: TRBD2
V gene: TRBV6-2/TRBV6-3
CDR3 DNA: TGTGCCAGCAGTTACTACCTATTAGCGGGGGGCCAGAAAGATACGCAGTATTTT
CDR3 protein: CASSYYLLAGGQKDTQYF

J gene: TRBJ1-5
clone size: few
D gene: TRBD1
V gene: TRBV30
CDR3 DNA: TGTGCCTGGGGTGGACAGGGGGATCAGCCCCAGCATTTT
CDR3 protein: CAWGGQGDQPQHF

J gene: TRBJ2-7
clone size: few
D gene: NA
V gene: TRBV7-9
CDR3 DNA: TGTGCCAGCAGCTTCCCCGTCGGCCAACCCTACGAGCAGTACTTC
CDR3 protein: CASSFPVGQPYEQYF

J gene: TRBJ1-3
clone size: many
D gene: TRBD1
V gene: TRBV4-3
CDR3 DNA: TGCGCCAGCAGCCAAGACAGACAGGGGCTGGGAAACACCATATATTTT
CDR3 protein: CASSQDRQGLGNTIYF

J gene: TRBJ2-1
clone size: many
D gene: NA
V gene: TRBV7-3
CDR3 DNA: TGTGCCAGCAGCTTAGTCGGTCCGTCCGATGAGCAGTTCTTC
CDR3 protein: CASSLVGPSDEQFF

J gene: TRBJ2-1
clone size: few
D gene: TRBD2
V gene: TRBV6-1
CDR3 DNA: TGTGCCAGCAGTGAGGGAGGCGGGAGCTCCTACAATGAGCAGTTCTTC
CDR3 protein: CASSEGGGSSYNEQFF

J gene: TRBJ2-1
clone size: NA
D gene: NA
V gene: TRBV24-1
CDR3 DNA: TGTGCCACCAGTGATTGGGGGGCTAACTACAATGAGCAGTTCTTC
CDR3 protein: CATSDWGANYNEQFF

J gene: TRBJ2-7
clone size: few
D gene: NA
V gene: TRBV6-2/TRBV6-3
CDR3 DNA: TGTGCCAGCAGAGACGGATTTTTGTACGAGCAGTACTTC
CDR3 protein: CASRDGFLYEQYF

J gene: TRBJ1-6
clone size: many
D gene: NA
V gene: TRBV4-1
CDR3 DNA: TGCGCCAGCAGCCAAGAGTGGGCCCAAACAAATTCACCCCTCCACTTT
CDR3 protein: CASSQEWAQTNSPLHF

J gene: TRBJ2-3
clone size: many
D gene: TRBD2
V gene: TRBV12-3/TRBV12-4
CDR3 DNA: TGTGCCAGCAGGCGTAGCGGGGGCTTTAGCACAGATACGCAGTATTTT
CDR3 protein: CASRRSGGFSTDTQYF

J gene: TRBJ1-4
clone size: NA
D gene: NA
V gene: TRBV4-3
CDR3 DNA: TGCGCCAGCAGCCAAGACCGAACCCGGGTTGAAAAACTGTTTTTT
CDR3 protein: CASSQDRTRVEKLFF

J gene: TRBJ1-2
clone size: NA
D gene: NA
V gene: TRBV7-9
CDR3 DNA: TGTGCCACCGATAATGGCTACACCTTC
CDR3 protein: CATDNGYTF

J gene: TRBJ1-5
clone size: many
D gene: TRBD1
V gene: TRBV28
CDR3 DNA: TGTGCCAGCAGTCTCCCCCGGACAGGGGTAAATCAGCCCCAGCATTTT
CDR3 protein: CASSLPRTGVNQPQHF

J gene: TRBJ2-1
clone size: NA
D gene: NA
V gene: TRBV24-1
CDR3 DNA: TGTGCCACCAGTGACAAATCCTCGGACTGGAGATACAATGAGCAGTTCTTC
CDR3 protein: CATSDKSSDWRYNEQFF

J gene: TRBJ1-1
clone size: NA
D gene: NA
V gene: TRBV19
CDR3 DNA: TGTGCCAGTACCAAGGGGACTGAAGCTTTCTTT
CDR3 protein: CASTKGTEAFF

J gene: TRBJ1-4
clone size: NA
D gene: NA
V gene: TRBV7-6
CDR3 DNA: TGTGCCAGCAGCTTAGCGCGGGGGCCGCAGGGTGAAAAACTGATTTTT
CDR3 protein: CASSLARGPQGEKLIF

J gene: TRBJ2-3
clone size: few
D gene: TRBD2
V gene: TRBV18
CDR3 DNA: TGTGCCAGCTCGATGAGCGGGGGGAGCACAGATACGCAGTATTTT
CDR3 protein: CASSMSGGSTDTQYF

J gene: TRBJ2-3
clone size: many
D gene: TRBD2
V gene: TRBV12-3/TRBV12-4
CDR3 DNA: TGTGCCAGCAGTCCTTGGCGGGAGGGCGATACGCAGTATTTT
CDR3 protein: CASSPWREGDTQYF

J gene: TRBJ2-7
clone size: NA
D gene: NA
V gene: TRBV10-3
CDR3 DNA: TGTGCCATCAGTGAGAAGGTTTCCGAGCAGTACTTC
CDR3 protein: CAISEKVSEQYF